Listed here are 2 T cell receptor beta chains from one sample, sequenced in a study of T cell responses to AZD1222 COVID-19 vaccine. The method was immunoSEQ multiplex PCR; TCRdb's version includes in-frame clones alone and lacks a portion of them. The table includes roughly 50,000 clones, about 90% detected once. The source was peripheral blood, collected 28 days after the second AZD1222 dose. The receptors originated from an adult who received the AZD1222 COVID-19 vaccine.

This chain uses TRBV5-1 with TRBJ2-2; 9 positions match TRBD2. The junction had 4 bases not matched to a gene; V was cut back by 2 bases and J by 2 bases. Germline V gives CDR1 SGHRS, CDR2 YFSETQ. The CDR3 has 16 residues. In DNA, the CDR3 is TGCGCCAGCAGCTTCCGGCTAGCGGGAAACACCGGGGAGCTGTTTTTT. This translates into CASSFRLAGNTGELFF.

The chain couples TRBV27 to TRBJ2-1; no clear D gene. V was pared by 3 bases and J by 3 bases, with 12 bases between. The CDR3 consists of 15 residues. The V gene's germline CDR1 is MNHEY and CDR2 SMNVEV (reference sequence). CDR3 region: CASSFRVLDYNEQFF. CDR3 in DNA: TGTGCCAGCAGTTTTCGGGTCCTAGACTACAATGAGCAGTTCTTC.